The clone carrying this T cell receptor (beta chain) is deemed medium-sized. From germline, CDR1 is SGHVS and CDR2 FNYEAQ. V was clipped by 5 bases and J by 0 bases, with 11 bases between them. The CDR3 sequence is 15 residues long. TCRdb re-derived calls from the PCR reads in MiXCR, one entry per CDR3 protein. This repertoire shows about 20,000 distinct CDR3 sequences, roughly 43% found once; its top ten account for less than 15%. The data stem from a study of tumor-infiltrating lymphocytes in oesophageal squamous cell carcinoma. The clonotype comes from a male donor with esophageal squamous cell carcinoma. The chain recombines TRBV7-6 with TRBJ2-4, with unresolved D. Sequenced: normal esophageal tissue next to the tumor. The chain's CDR3 is CASSTTRRAKNIQYF. CDR3 DNA sequence: TGTGCCAGCAGCACGACACGTCGAGCCAAAAACATTCAGTACTTC.